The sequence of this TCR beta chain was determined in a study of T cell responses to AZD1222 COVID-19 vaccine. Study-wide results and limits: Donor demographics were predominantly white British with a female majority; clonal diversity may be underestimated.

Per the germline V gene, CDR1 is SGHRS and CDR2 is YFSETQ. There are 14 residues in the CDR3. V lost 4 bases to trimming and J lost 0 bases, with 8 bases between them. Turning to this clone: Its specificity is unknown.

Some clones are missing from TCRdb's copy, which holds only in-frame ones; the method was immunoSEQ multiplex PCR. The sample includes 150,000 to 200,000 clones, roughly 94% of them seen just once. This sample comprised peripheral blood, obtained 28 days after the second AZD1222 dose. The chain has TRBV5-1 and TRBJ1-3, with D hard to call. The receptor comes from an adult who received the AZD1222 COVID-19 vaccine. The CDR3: CASSLQSSGNTIYF. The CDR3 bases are TGCGCCAGCAGCCTCCAGAGCTCTGGAAACACCATATATTTT.